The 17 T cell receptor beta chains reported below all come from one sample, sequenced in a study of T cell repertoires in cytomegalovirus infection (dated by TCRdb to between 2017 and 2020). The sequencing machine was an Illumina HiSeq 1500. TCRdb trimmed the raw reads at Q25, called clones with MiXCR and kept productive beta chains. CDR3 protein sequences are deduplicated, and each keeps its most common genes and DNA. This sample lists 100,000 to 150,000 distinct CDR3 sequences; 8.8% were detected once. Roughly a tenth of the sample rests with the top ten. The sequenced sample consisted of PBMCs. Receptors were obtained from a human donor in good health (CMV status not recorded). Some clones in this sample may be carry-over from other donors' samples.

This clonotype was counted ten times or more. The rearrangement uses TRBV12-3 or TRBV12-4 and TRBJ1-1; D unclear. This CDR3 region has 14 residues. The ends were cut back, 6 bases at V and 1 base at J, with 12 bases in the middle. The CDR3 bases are TGTGCCAGCAGGGGAGTATCAGCGAACACTGAAGCTTTCTTT. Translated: CASRGVSANTEAFF.

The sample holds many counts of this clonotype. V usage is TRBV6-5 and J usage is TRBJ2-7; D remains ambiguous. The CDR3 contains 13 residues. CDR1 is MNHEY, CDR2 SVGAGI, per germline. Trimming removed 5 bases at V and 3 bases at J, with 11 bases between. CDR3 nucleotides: TGTGCCAGCAGTAAGACATTTAGCTACGAGCAGTACTTC. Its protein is CASSKTFSYEQYF.

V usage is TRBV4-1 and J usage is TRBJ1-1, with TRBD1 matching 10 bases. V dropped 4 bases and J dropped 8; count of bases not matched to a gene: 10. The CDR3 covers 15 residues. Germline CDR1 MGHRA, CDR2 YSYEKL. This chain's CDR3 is CASSPSGQGTSEAFF. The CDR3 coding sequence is TGCGCCAGCAGCCCCTCGGGACAGGGGACATCCGAAGCTTTCTTT.

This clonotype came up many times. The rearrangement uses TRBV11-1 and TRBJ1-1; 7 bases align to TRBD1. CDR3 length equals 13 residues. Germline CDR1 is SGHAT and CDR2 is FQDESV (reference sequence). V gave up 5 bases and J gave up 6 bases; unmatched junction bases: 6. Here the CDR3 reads CASSQRTGPEAFF. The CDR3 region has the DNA TGTGCCAGCAGCCAAAGGACAGGCCCTGAAGCTTTCTTT. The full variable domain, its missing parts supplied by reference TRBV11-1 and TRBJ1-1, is EAEVAQSPRYKITEKSQAVAFWCDPISGHATLYWYRQILGQGPELLVQFQDESVVDDSQLPKDRFSAERLKGVDSTLKIQPAELGDSAMYLCASSQRTGPEAFFGQGTRLTVV.

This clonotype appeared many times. CDR3 DNA: TGTGCCAGTAGTATTGACAGCTCCTACAATGAGCAGTTCTTC. This translates into CASSIDSSYNEQFF. The chain couples TRBV19 to TRBJ2-1; TRBD1 might be the D (5 bases). This CDR3 is built from 14 residues. V was clipped by 3 bases and J by 0 bases, with 6 bases between them. Germline CDR1 reads LNHDA; CDR2 reads SQIVND (reference sequence).

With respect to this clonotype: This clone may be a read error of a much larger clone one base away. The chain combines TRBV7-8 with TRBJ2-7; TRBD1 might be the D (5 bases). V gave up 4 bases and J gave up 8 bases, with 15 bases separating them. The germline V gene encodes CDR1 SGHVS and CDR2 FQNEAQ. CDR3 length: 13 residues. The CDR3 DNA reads TGTGCCAGCAGCTCGACAGTGGGAACCCAGCAGTACTTC. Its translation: CASSSTVGTQQYF.

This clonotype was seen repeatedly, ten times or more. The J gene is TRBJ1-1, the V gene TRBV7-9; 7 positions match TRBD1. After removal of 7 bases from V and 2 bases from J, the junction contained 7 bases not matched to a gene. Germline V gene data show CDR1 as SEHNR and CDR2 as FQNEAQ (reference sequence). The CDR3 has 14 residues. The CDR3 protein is CASTLGQANTEAFF. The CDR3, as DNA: TGTGCCAGCACCCTCGGACAGGCAAACACTGAAGCTTTCTTT. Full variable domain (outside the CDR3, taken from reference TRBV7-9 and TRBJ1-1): DTGVSQNPRHKITKRGQNVTFRCDPISEHNRLYWYRQTLGQGPEFLTYFQNEAQLEKSRLLSDRFSAERPKGSFSTLEIQRTEQGDSAMYLCASTLGQANTEAFFGQGTRLTVV.

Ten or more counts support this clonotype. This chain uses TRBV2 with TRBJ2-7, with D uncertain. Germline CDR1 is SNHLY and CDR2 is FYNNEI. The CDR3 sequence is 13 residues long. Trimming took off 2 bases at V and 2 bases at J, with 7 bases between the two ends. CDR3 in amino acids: CASSESAAYEQYF. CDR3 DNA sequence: TGTGCCAGCAGTGAATCGGCGGCCTACGAGCAGTACTTC.

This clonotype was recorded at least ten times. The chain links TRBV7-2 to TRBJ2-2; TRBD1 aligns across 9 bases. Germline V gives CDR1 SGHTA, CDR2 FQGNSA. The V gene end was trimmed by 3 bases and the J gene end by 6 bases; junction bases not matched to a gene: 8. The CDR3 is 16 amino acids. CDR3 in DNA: TGTGCCAGCAGCTTCCCTGGAGGGACAGGGCCCGGGGAGCTGTTTTTT. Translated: CASSFPGGTGPGELFF.

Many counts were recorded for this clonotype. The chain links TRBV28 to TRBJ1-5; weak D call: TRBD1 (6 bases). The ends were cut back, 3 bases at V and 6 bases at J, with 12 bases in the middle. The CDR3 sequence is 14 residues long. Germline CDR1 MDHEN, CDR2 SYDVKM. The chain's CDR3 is CASSFQGMGQPQHF. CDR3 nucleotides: TGTGCCAGCAGTTTTCAGGGGATGGGTCAGCCCCAGCATTTT.

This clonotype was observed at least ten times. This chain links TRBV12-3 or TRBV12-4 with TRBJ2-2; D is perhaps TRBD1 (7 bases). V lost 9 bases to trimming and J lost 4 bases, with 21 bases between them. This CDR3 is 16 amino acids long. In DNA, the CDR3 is TGTGCCAGTAGGCTTCAGGGGGGTACTGGCACCGGGGAGCTGTTTTTT. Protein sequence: CASRLQGGTGTGELFF.

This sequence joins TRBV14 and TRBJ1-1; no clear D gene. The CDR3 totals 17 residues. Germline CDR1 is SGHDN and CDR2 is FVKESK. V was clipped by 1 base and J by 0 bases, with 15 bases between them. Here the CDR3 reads CASSQGSVGFMNTEAFF. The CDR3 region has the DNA TGTGCCAGCAGCCAAGGCAGCGTCGGATTCATGAACACTGAAGCTTTCTTT.

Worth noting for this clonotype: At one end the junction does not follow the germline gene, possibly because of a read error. CDR3 region: CASSLIVAGISTDTKYF. The DNA for the CDR3 is TGTGCCAGCAGCTTAATTGTAGCGGGAATCAGCACAGATACGAAGTATTTT. The chain has TRBV7-6 and TRBJ2-3, with TRBD2 identical over 8 bases. CDR1 and CDR2 from the germline V gene are SGHVS and FNYEAQ. The CDR3 totals 17 residues. Supplemented by reference TRBV7-6 and TRBJ2-3, the full variable domain reads GAGVSQSPRYKVTKRGQDVALRCDPISGHVSLYWYRQALGQGPEFLTYFNYEAQQDKSGLPNDRFSAERPEGSISTLTIQRTEQRDSAMYRCASSLIVAGISTDTKYFGPGTRLTVL.

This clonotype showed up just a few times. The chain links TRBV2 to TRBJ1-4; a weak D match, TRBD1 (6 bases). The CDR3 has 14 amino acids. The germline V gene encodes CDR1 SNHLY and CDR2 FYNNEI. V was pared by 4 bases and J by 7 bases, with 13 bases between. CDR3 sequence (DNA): TGTGCCAGCAGTGTTGGGGGGGGCGGTGAAAAACTGTTTTTT. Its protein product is CASSVGGGGEKLFF.

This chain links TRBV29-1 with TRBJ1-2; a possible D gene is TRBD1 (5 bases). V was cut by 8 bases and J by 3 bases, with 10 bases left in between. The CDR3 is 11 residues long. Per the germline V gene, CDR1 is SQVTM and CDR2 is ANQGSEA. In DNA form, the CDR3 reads TGCAGCCTGGGGGATTACTATGGCTACACCTTC. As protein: CSLGDYYGYTF.

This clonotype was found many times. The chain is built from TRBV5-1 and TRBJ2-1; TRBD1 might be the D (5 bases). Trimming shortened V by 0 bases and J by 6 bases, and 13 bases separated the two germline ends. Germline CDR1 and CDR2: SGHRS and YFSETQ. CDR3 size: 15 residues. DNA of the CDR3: TGCGCCAGCAGCTTGGTGCTGCAGGGTGGCAATGAGCAGTTCTTC. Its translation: CASSLVLQGGNEQFF.

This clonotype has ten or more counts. CDR3 amino acids: CASSLISAVTNEQYF. The CDR3 region has the DNA TGTGCCAGCAGCTTAATCTCCGCAGTAACAAACGAGCAGTACTTC. V is TRBV7-2 and J is TRBJ2-7; no clear D. V lost 2 bases and J 5 bases, leaving 16 bases between the germline ends. Per the germline V gene, CDR1 is SGHTA and CDR2 is FQGNSA. The CDR3 length is 15 residues.